This entry is about one TCR beta chain. Its antigen is unknown. The sample's time point: peripheral blood 6 weeks after treatment start. All patients handed over anywhere from 1 to 8 samples, pretreatment and on-treatment. Profiled with immunoSEQ multiplex PCR; TCRdb holds only in-frame clones, not every one. The profile shows approximately 83,000 clones, 70% to 90% of them singletons. This sample was taken from a study of PD-L1 blockade in urothelial cancer. In the study overall: Blood drawn 3 weeks (second dose) and 6 weeks after treatment start was analyzed. Study findings and constraints: Below-median pretreatment blood TCR clonality was associated with improved progression-free and overall survival.

The receptor was isolated from a man between 65 and 85 years old with urothelial cancer. The specimen comprised PBMCs, sampled around atezolizumab (anti-PD-L1) treatment.

This chain's CDR3 is CASSLSSSGNTIYF. CDR3 bases: TGTGCCAGCAGCTTGTCGAGCTCTGGAAACACCATATATTTT. The V gene is TRBV7-8, the J gene TRBJ1-3; unclear D gene. V was pared by 3 bases and J by 0 bases, with 6 bases between. CDR3 length: 14 residues. In germline, CDR1 is SGHVS, CDR2 FQNEAQ.